The sample holds one count of the clone carrying this TCR beta chain. V was clipped by 5 bases and J by 5 bases, with 12 bases between them. CDR1 and CDR2 from the germline V gene are SQVTM and ANQGSEA. This CDR3 is 13 amino acids long. The entry originates in a study of blood T cell repertoires in COVID-19. Background on the study: Material from acute and convalescent COVID-19 was sourced from the United States, Italy and Spain. T cells, B-cell-depleted T cells, or PBMCs supplied cDNA or gDNA.

Generated by immunoSEQ multiplex PCR, the TCRdb table keeps only in-frame clones and is missing some. The sample comprises roughly 230,000 clones, about 88% of which are singletons, and around 1.6% rests with the top ten. The V call is TRBV29-1, the J call TRBJ1-4; TRBD1 is a possible D gene (6 bases). The material sequenced was peripheral blood. The sequence derives from a man in his sixties or seventies with acute or convalescent COVID-19. CDR3 bases: TGCAGCGTTTCGGCAGGGGTCAATGAAAAACTGTTTTTT. It yields the protein CSVSAGVNEKLFF.